This T cell receptor (beta chain) was sequenced in a study of blood T cell repertoires in COVID-19. Study-wide background: The origin of the acute and convalescent COVID-19 samples was the United States, Italy and Spain.

Original processing notes: Reference gene primer amplification gave nucleated cell count estimates. Using immunoSEQ multiplex PCR, the repertoire was profiled, and TCRdb retains in-frame clones only, with some absent. Clone size and V and J calls were adopted from that table, with D and trimming inferred from the DNA. The table lists about 160,000 clones, more than 75% of them singletons. The Seattle site enrolled patients during active infection and followed them longitudinally. The CDR3 is 14 amino acids. The germline gives CDR1 LGHDT, CDR2 YNNKEL (reference sequence). J gave up 3 bases and V 1 base, and 2 bases lay outside the gene matches.

The sequenced sample consisted of peripheral blood. This clonotype was sampled from a woman aged 65 to 85 with COVID-19, enrolled during active disease. The gene calls are TRBV3-1 (or the pseudogene TRBV3-2) and TRBJ2-5; 7 bases fit TRBD1. For the CDR3, the DNA is TGTGCCAGCAGCCAAGCCGGGACAGAAGAGACCCAGTACTTC. Its translation is CASSQAGTEETQYF.